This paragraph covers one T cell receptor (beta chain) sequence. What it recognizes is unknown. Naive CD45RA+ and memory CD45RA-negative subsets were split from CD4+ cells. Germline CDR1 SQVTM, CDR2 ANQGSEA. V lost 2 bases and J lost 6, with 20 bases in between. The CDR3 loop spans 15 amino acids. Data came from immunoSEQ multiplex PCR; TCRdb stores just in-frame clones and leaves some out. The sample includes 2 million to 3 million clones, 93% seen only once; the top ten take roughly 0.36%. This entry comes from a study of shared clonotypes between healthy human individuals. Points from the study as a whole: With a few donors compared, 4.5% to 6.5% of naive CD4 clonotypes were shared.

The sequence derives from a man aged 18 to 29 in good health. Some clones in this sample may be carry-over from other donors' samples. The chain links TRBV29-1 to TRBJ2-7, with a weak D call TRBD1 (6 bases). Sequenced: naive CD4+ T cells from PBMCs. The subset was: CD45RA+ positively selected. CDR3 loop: CSVEKVGGPTGEQYF. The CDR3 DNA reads TGCAGCGTTGAAAAGGTAGGGGGACCGACGGGCGAGCAGTACTTC.